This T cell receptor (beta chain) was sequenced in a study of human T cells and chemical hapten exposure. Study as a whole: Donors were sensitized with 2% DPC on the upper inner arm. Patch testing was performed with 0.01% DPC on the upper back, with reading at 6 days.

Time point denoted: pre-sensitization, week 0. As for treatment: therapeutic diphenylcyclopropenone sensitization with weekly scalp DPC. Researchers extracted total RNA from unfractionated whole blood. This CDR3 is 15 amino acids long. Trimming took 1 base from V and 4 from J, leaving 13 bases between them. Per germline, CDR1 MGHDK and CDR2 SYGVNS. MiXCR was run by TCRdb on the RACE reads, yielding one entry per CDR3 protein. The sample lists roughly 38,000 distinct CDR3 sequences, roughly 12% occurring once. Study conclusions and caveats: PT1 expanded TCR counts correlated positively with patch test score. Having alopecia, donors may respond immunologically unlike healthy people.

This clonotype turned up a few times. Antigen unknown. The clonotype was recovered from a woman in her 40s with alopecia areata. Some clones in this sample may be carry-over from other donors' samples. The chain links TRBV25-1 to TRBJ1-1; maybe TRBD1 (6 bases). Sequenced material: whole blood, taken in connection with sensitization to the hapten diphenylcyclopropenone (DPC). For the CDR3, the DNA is TGTGCCAGCAGTGAATTGGGGGGCGTAAGCACTGAAGCTTTCTTT. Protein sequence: CASSELGGVSTEAFF.